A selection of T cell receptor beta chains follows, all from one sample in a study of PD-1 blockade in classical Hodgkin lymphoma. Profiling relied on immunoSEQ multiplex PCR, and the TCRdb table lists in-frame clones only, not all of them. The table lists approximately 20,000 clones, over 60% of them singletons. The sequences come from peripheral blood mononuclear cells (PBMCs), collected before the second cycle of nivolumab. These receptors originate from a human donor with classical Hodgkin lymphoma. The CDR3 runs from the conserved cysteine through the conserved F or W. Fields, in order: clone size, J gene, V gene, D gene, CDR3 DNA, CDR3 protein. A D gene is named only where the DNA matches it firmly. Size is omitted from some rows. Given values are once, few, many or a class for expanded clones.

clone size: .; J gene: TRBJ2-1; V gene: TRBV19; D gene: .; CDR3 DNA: TGTGCCAGTAGTATTGTTCAGGGTGAGGGCTACAATGAGCAGTTCTTC; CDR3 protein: CASSIVQGEGYNEQFF
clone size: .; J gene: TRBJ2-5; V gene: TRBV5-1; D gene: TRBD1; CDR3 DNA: TGCGCCAGCAGCTTTCCAGGACCCGACAGGGGCTTTGAGACCCAGTACTTC; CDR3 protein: CASSFPGPDRGFETQYF
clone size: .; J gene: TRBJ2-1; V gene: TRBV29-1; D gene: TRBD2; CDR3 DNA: TGCAGCGTTGAGAGACTAGCGGGCAATGAGCAGTTCTTC; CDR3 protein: CSVERLAGNEQFF
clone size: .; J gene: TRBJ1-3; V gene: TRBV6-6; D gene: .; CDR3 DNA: TGTGCCAGCAGTTACCAGACTTTCTCTGGAAACACCATATATTTT; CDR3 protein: CASSYQTFSGNTIYF
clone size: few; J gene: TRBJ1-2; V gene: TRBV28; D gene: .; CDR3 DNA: TGTGCCAGCAGACCGGGACATCAGGCTTCTGGCTACACCTTC; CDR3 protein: CASRPGHQASGYTF
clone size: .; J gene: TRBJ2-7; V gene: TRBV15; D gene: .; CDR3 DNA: TGTGCCACCAGCAGAGAGGGGCGGGGCTTCTCCTACGAGCAGTACTTC; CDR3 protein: CATSREGRGFSYEQYF
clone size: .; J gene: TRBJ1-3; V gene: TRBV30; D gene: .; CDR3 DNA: TGTGCCTGGAGTAGCTCGAGCTCTGGAAACACCATATATTTT; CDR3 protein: CAWSSSSSGNTIYF
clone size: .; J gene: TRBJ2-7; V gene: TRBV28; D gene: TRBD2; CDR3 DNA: TGTGCCAGCAGTGGGTCTAGCGGCTTCTCCTACGAGCAGTACTTC; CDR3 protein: CASSGSSGFSYEQYF
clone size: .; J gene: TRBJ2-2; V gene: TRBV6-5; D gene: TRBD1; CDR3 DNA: TGTGCCAGCAGCCGGACAGGGGCCACCGGGGAGCTGTTTTTT; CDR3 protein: CASSRTGATGELFF
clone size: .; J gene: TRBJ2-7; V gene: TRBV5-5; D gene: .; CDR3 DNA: TGTGCCAGCAGCTTGCAGGCGGAGCCGAGATACTACGAGCAGTACTTC; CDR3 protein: CASSLQAEPRYYEQYF
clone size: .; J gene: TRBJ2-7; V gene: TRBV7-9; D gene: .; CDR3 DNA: TGTGCCAGCAGCTTAGATCCGGGGTTGAGCGAGCAGTACTTC; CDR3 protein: CASSLDPGLSEQYF
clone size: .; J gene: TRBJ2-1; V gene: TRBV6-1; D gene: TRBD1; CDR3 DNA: TGTGCCAGCAGTGAAAGGGACAGGGTGTACAATGAGCAGTTCTTC; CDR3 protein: CASSERDRVYNEQFF
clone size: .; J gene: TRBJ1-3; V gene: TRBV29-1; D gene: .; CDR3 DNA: TGCAGCGTTGAGGGGGGCAGAGGAACGGGAAACACCATATATTTT; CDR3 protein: CSVEGGRGTGNTIYF
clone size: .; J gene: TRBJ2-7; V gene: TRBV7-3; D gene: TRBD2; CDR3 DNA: TGTGCCAGCAGCCGGACTAGCGGGGCAAACTACGAGCAGTACTTC; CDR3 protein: CASSRTSGANYEQYF
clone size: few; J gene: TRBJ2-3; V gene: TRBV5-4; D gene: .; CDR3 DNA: TGTGCCAGCAGCTTCGGGTACACAGATACGCAGTATTTT; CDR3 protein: CASSFGYTDTQYF
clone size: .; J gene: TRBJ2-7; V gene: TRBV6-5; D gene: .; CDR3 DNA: TGTGCCAGCAGTTACTCTCTGGGTACCCTCTACGAGCAGTACTTC; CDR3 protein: CASSYSLGTLYEQYF
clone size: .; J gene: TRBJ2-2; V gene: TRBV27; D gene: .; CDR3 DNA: TGTGCCAGCAGTACGGTCGGGGGGCCCACCGGGGAGCTGTTTTTT; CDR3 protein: CASSTVGGPTGELFF
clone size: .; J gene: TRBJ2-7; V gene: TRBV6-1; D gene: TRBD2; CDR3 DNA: TGTGCCAGCAGGGCTAGCGGGAGGGTAAACGAGCAGTACTTC; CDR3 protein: CASRASGRVNEQYF
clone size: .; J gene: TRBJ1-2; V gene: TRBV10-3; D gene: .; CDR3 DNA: TGTGCCATCAGTGAGTCGAGTGGGGGCTACACCTTC; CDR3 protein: CAISESSGGYTF
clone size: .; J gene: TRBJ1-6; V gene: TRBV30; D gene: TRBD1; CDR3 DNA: TGTGCCGGATGGTCGCCGGGACAGTATAATTCACCCCTCCACTTT; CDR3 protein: CAGWSPGQYNSPLHF
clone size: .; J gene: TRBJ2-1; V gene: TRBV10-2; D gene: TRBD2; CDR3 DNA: TGCGCCAGCCGCCCAGAGCGGGGATTGGGGTGGAATGAGCAGTTCTTC; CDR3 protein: CASRPERGLGWNEQFF
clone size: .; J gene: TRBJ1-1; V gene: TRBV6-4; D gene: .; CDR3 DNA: TGTGCCAGCAGCCCCGATAGGTTGAACACTGAAGCTTTCTTT; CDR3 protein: CASSPDRLNTEAFF